This T cell receptor (beta chain) was sequenced for a study of T cell responses to AZD1222 COVID-19 vaccine. TCRdb keeps only in-frame clones here, not all; method: immunoSEQ multiplex PCR. This sample has under 200,000 clones, with roughly 88% found just once. Looked up from germline, CDR1 is GTSNPN and CDR2 is SVGIG (reference sequence). This CDR3 comprises 13 residues. Trimming left V 2 bases short and J 5 bases short, with 12 bases between. Both about-4-week and about-12-week second-dose recipients were combined. The clonotype originates from an adult who received the AZD1222 COVID-19 vaccine. This chain joins TRBV30 and TRBJ1-1, with D perhaps matching TRBD1 (6 bases). The material sequenced was peripheral blood, taken 28 days after the second AZD1222 dose. The DNA for the CDR3 is TGTGCCTGGAGTCCAGGGGCGGGAACTGAAGCTTTCTTT. Encoded protein: CAWSPGAGTEAFF.